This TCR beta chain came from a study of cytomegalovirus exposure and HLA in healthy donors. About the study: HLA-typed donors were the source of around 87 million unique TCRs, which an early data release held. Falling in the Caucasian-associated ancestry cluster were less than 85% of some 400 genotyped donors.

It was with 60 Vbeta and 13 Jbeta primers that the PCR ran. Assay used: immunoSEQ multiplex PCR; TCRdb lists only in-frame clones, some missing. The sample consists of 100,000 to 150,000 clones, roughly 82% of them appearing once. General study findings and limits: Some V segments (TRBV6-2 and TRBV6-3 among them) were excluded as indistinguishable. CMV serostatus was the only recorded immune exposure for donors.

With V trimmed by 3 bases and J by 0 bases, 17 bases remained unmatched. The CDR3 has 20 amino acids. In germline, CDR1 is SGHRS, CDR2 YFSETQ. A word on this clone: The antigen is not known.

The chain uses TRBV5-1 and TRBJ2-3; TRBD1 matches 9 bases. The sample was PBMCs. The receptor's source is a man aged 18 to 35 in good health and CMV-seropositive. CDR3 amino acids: CASSSGWWTGASSSTDTQYF. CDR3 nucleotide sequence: TGCGCCAGCAGCTCCGGTTGGTGGACAGGGGCCTCGAGTAGCACAGATACGCAGTATTTT. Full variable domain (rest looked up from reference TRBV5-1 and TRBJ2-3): KAGVTQTPRYLIKTRGQQVTLSCSPISGHRSVSWYQQTPGQGLQFLFEYFSETQRNKGNFPGRFSGRQFSNSRSEMNVSTLELGDSALYLCASSSGWWTGASSSTDTQYFGPGTRLTVL.